The sample holds a few counts of the clone carrying this TCR beta chain. The V and J ends lost 3 bases and 4 bases respectively, with 16 bases between them. The CDR3 has 15 amino acids. Looked up from germline, CDR1 is SGHTA and CDR2 is FQGNSA. This sample stems from a study of shared clonotypes between healthy human individuals. The material for each subset, its genomic DNA, was split evenly across several immunoSEQ plates. TCRdb keeps only in-frame clones here, not all; method: immunoSEQ multiplex PCR. The sample includes nearly 500,000 clones, 76% seen only once; the top ten take roughly 13%. Sequencing was done on a sample of PBMCs. The chain has TRBV7-2 and TRBJ2-7; a possible D gene is TRBD2 (6 bases). The sequence was collected from a woman aged 40 to 50 in good health. Some clones in this sample may be carry-over from other donors' samples. The CDR3 is CASSLSPTSLYEQYF. The DNA for the CDR3 is TGTGCCAGCAGCTTGTCCCCGACTAGTTTGTACGAGCAGTACTTC. Complete variable domain (other parts from reference TRBV7-2 and TRBJ2-7): GAGVSQSPSNKVTEKGKDVELRCDPISGHTALYWYRQSLGQGLEFLIYFQGNSAPDKSGLPSDRFSAERTGGSVSTLTIQRTQQEDSAVYLCASSLSPTSLYEQYFGPGTRLTVT.